This is a list of T cell receptor beta chains from one sample in a study of CD8 T cells in Susac syndrome. TCRdb reprocessed the immunoSEQ multiplex PCR reads via MiXCR and lists one record per CDR3 protein. The repertoire holds 120,000 or so distinct CDR3 sequences, with around 94% as singletons. Sequenced input: CD8+ T cells from PBMCs. These receptors were obtained from a human donor with Susac syndrome. Each CDR3 is given with its conserved first and last residue. D genes are given only for firm matches. Part of the rows lack a size; the others show once, few, many or a class for expanded clones.

j_call v_call clone_size d_call cdr3_nt cdr3_aa
TRBJ2-7 TRBV11-2 - TRBD2 TGTGCCAGCAGACAAGGGTTCCCTAGCGGGGGGAACTCCTACGAGCAGTACTTC CASRQGFPSGGNSYEQYF
TRBJ2-3 TRBV2 - - TGTGCCAGCGGAGAGGGCCCCCAAGACACAGATACGCAGTATTTT CASGEGPQDTDTQYF
TRBJ2-2 TRBV30 - TRBD1 TGTGCCTGGAGGACAGGGTCAGGGGAGCTGTTTTTT CAWRTGSGELFF
TRBJ2-3 TRBV5-1 - - TGCGCCAGCAGCAGCGGATGGGGCACAGATACGCAGTATTTT CASSSGWGTDTQYF
TRBJ2-7 TRBV19 - TRBD1 TGTGCCAGTAGTATAGCCCCGGACAGGGACTACGAGCAGTACTTC CASSIAPDRDYEQYF
TRBJ1-2 TRBV6-2/TRBV6-3 - - TGTGCCAGCAGCTACGACCCACCACCCTATGGCTACACCTTC CASSYDPPPYGYTF
TRBJ2-1 TRBV3-1 - TRBD2 TGTGCCAGCAGCCAAGATAAAGCGGGAGGGGGAAATGAGCAGTTCTTC CASSQDKAGGGNEQFF
TRBJ2-7 TRBV13 - TRBD1 TGTGCCAGCAGCTCCGGGACAGGGGGTTTCTACGAGCAGTACTTC CASSSGTGGFYEQYF
TRBJ1-1 TRBV6-2/TRBV6-3 - - TGTGCCAGCAGTTACGGCAGGGGGAACACTGAAGCTTTCTTT CASSYGRGNTEAFF
TRBJ2-3 TRBV29-1 - - TGCAGCGTTCGCGACGGGTTCAGCACAGATACGCAGTATTTT CSVRDGFSTDTQYF
TRBJ1-2 TRBV20-1 - - TGCAGTGCTATAGACCCATTACTTTATGGCTACACCTTC CSAIDPLLYGYTF
TRBJ1-1 TRBV28 - - TGTGCCAGCAGTTTAGGCAGGGCCACTGAAGCTTTCTTT CASSLGRATEAFF
TRBJ2-1 TRBV20-1 - - TGCAGTGCTAGAAGTAGGACACCGTACAATGAGCAGTTCTTC CSARSRTPYNEQFF
TRBJ2-3 TRBV15 once - TGTGCCACCAGCAGAGATGGGGGGAGGACAGATACGCAGTATTTT CATSRDGGRTDTQYF